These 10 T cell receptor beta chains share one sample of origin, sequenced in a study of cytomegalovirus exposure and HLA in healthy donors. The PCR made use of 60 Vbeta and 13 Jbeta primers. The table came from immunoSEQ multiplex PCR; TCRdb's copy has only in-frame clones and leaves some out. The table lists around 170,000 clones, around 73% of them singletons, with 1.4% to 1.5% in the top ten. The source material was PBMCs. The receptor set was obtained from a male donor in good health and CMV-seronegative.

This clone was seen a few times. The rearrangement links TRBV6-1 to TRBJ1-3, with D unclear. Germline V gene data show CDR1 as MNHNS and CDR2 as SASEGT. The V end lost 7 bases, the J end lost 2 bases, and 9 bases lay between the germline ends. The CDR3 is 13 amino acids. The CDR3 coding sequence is TGTGCCAGCATAGAGACTACTGGAAACACCATATATTTT. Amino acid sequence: CASIETTGNTIYF.

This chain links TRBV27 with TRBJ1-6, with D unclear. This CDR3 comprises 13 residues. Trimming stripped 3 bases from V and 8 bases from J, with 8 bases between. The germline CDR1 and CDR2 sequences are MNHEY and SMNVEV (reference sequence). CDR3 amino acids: CASSFRTDSPLHF. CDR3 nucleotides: TGTGCCAGCAGTTTTCGGACTGATTCACCCCTCCACTTT.

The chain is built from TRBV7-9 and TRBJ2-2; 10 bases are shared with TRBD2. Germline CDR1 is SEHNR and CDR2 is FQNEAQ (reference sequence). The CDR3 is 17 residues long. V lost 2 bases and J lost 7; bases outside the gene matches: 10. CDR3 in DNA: TGTGCCAGCAGCTTACCAAGCGGGAGGGGCGTTGTCGGGGAGCTGTTTTTT. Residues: CASSLPSGRGVVGELFF. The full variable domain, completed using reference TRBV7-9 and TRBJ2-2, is DTGVSQNPRHKITKRGQNVTFRCDPISEHNRLYWYRQTLGQGPEFLTYFQNEAQLEKSRLLSDRFSAERPKGSFSTLEIQRTEQGDSAMYLCASSLPSGRGVVGELFFGEGSRLTVL.

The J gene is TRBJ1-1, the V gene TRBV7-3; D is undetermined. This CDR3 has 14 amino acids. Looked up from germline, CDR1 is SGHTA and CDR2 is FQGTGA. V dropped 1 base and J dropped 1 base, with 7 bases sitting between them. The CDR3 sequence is CASSLSPGNTEAFF. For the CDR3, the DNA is TGTGCCAGCAGCTTAAGTCCGGGGAACACTGAAGCTTTCTTT.

The CDR3 DNA follows: TGTGCCAGCAGAGGGTTTGGGACAGGGGGTCAAGAGACCCAGTACTTC. Translated, it gives CASRGFGTGGQETQYF. The J gene is TRBJ2-5, the V gene TRBV11-2, with 11 bases lining up with TRBD1. CDR1 and CDR2 from the germline V gene are SGHAT and FQNNGV. The CDR3 covers 16 residues. The junction had 8 bases not matched to a gene; V was cut back by 6 bases and J by 2 bases.

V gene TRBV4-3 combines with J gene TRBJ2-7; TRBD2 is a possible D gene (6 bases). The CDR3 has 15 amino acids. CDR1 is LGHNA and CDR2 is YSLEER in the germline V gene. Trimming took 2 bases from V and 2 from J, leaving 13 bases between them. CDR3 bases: TGCGCCAGCAGCCAAAACCGAGGAGGGGCCTACGAGCAGTACTTC. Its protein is CASSQNRGGAYEQYF.

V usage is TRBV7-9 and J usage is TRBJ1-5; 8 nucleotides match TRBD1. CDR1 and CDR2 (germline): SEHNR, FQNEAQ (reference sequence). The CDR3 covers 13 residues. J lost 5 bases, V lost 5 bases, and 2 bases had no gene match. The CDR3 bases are TGTGCCAGCAGCATACAGGGGGATCAGCCCCAGCATTTT. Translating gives CASSIQGDQPQHF.

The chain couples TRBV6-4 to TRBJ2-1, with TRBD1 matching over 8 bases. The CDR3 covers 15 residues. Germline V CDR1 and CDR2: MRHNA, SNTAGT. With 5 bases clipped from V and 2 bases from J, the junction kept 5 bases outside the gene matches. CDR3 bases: TGTGCCAGCAGTCTAACAGGGGGTACCTACAATGAGCAGTTCTTC. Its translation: CASSLTGGTYNEQFF.

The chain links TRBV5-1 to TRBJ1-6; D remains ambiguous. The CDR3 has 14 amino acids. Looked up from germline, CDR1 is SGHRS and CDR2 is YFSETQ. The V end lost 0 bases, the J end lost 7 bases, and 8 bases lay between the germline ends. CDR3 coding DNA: TGCGCCAGCAGCTTGGTATTAGAGAATTCACCCCTCCACTTT. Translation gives CASSLVLENSPLHF. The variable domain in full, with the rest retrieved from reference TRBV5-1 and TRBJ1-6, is KAGVTQTPRYLIKTRGQQVTLSCSPISGHRSVSWYQQTPGQGLQFLFEYFSETQRNKGNFPGRFSGRQFSNSRSEMNVSTLELGDSALYLCASSLVLENSPLHFGNGTRLTVT.

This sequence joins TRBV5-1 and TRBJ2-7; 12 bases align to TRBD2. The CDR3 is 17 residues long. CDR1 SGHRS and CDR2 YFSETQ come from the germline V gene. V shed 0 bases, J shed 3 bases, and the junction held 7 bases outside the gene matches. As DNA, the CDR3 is TGCGCCAGCAGCTTGGGACTAGCGGGAGCAGGGGACTACGAGCAGTACTTC. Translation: CASSLGLAGAGDYEQYF.